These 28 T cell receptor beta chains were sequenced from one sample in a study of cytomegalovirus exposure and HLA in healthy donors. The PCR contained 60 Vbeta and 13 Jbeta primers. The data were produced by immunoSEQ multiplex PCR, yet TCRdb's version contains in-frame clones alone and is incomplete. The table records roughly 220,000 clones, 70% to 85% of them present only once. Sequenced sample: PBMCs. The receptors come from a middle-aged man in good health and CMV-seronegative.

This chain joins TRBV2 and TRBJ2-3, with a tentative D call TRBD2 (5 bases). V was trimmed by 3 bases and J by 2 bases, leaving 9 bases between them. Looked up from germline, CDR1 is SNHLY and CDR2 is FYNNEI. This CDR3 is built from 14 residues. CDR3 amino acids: CASSDQRTTDTQYF. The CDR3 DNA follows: TGTGCCAGCAGTGACCAGCGGACCACAGATACGCAGTATTTT.

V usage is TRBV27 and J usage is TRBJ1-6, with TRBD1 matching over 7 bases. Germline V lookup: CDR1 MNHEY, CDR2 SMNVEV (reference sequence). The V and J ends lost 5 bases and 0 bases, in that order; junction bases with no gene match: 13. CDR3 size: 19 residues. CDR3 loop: CASSLANRQGSSYNSPLHF. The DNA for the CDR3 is TGTGCCAGCAGTCTCGCCAACCGACAGGGAAGCTCCTATAATTCACCCCTCCACTTT.

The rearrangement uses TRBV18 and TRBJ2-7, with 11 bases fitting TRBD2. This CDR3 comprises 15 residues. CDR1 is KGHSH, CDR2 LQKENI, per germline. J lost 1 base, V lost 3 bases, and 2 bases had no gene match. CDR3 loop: CASSPGLADSYEQYF. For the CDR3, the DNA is TGTGCCAGCTCACCGGGACTAGCGGATTCCTACGAGCAGTACTTC.

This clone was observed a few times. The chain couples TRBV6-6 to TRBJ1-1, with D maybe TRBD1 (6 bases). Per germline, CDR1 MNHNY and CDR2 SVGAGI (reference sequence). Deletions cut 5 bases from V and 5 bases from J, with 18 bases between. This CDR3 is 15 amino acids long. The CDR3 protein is CASSPPGGGRTEAFF. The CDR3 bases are TGTGCCAGCAGTCCCCCTGGGGGGGGCCGAACTGAAGCTTTCTTT.

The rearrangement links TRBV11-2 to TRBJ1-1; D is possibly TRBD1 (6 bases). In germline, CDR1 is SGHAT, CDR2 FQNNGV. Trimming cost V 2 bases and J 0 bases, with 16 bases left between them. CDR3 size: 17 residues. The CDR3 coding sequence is TGTGCCAGCAGCTTAAACTACAGGGTCGGCATGAACACTGAAGCTTTCTTT. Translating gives CASSLNYRVGMNTEAFF.

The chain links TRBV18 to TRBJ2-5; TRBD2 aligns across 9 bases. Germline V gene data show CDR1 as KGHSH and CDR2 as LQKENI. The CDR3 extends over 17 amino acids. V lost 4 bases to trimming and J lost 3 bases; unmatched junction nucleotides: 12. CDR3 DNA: TGTGCCAGCTCACTTCTACCTTTGACTAGCGGAAAAGAGACCCAGTACTTC. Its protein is CASSLLPLTSGKETQYF.

CDR3 DNA: TGCGCCAGCAGCTTGGGACAGGGCCTTCGGGAGACCCAGTACTTC. Translation gives CASSLGQGLRETQYF. The V gene is TRBV5-1, the J gene TRBJ2-5; TRBD1 matches at 7 bases. The CDR3 length is 15 residues. Germline V gives CDR1 SGHRS, CDR2 YFSETQ. V lost 0 bases, J lost 5 bases, and 7 bases stayed unmatched.

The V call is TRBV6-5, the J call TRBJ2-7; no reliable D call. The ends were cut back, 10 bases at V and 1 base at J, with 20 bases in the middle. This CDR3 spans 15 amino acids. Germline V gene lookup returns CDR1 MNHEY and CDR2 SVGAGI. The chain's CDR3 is CATLRPKTQSYEQYF. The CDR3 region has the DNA TGTGCCACCTTAAGACCAAAGACACAATCCTACGAGCAGTACTTC.

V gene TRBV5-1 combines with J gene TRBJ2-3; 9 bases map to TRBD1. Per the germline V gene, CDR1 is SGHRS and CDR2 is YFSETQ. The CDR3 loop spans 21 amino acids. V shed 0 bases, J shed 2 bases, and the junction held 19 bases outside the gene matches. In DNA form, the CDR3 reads TGCGCCAGCAGCTTGGCCCCTATCGGAGGGACAGGGACAACTACCACAGATACGCAGTATTTT. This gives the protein CASSLAPIGGTGTTTTDTQYF. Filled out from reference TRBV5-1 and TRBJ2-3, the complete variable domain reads KAGVTQTPRYLIKTRGQQVTLSCSPISGHRSVSWYQQTPGQGLQFLFEYFSETQRNKGNFPGRFSGRQFSNSRSEMNVSTLELGDSALYLCASSLAPIGGTGTTTTDTQYFGPGTRLTVL.

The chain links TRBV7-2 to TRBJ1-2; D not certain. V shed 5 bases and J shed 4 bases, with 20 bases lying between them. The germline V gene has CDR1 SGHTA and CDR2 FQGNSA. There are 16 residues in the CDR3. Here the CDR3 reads CASSPAIHDTRYGYTF. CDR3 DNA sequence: TGTGCCAGCAGCCCTGCGATACACGACACGCGCTATGGCTACACCTTC.

This CDR3 reads CASSPDRVGTGELFF. Written as DNA, the CDR3 is TGTGCCAGCAGCCCGGACAGGGTAGGCACCGGGGAGCTGTTTTTT. The V and J genes are TRBV7-3 and TRBJ2-2, with 8 nucleotides matching TRBD1. The CDR3 is 15 amino acids. Germline-derived CDR1 and CDR2 are SGHTA and FQGTGA. The junction had 6 bases not matched to a gene; V was cut back by 5 bases and J by 4 bases.

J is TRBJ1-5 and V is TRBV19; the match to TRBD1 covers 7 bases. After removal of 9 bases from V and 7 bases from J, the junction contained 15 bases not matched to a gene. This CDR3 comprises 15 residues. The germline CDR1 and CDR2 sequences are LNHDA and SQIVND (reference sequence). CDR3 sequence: CASLRMDRPGQPQHF. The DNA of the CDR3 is TGTGCCAGCCTCCGTATGGACAGGCCGGGACAGCCCCAGCATTTT.

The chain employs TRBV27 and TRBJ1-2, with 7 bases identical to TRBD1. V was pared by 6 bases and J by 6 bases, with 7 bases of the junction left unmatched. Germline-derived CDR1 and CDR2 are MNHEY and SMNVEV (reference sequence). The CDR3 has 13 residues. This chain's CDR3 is CASSYRGPNGYTF. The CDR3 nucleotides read TGTGCCAGCAGCTACAGGGGCCCTAATGGCTACACCTTC.

The CDR3: CATLNRDRAYEQYF. The CDR3 DNA reads as TGTGCCACCTTAAACAGGGACAGGGCCTACGAGCAGTACTTC. The rearrangement joins TRBV2 to TRBJ2-7, with TRBD1 matching over 9 bases. From germline, CDR1 is SNHLY and CDR2 FYNNEI. The CDR3 covers 14 residues. Trimming took 10 bases from V and 2 from J; bases not matched to a gene: 9. Using reference TRBV2 and TRBJ2-7 for the parts outside the CDR3, the full variable domain is EPEVTQTPSHQVTQMGQEVILRCVPISNHLYFYWYRQILGQKVEFLVSFYNNEISEKSEIFDDQFSVERPDGSNFTLKIRSTKLEDSAMYFCATLNRDRAYEQYFGPGTRLTVT.

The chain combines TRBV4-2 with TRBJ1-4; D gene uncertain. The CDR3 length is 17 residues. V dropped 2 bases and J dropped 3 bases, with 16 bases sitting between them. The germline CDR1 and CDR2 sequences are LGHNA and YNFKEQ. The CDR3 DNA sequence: TGTGCCAGCAGCCAATCGATCACATCGGGTCCTAATGAAAAACTGTTTTTT. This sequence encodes CASSQSITSGPNEKLFF.

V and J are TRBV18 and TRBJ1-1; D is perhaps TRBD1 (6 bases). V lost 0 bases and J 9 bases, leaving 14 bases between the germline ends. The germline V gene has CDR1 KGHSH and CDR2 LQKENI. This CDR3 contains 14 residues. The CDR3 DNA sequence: TGTGCCAGCTCACCACCCCACCATACAGGGCAAGCTTTCTTT. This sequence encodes CASSPPHHTGQAFF.

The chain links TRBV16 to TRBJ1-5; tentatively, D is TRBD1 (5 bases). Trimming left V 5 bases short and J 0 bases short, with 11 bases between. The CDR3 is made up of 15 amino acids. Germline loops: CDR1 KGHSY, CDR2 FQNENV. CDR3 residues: CASSAGRNSNQPQHF. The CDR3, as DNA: TGTGCCAGCAGCGCGGGACGAAATAGCAATCAGCCCCAGCATTTT. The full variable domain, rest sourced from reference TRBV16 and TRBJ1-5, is GEEVAQTPKHLVRGEGQKAKLYCAPIKGHSYVFWYQQVLKNEFKFLISFQNENVFDETGMPKERFSAKCLPNSPCSLEIQATKLEDSAVYFCASSAGRNSNQPQHFGDGTRLSIL.

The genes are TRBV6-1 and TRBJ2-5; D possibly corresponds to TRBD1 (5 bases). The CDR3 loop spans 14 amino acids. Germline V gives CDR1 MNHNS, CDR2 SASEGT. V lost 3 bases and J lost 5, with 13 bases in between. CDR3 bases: TGTGCCAGCAGTGATTTTCAGGGTTCCGAGACCCAGTACTTC. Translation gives CASSDFQGSETQYF.

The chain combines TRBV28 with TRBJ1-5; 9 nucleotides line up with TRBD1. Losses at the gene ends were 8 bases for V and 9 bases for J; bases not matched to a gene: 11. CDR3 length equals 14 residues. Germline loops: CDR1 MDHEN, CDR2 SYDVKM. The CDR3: CASASGTGFLPQHF. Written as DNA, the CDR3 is TGTGCCAGCGCCTCCGGGACAGGGTTTCTGCCCCAGCATTTT.

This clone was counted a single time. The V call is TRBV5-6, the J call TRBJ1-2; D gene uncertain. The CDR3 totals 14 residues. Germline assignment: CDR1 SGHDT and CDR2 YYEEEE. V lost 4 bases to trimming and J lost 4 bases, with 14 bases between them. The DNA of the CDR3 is TGTGCCAGCAGCCTGACACCTCTCACCTATGGCTACACCTTC. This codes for CASSLTPLTYGYTF.

CDR3 in amino acids: CASRGWGGSNEQFF. Here the CDR3 DNA reads TGTGCCAGCCGTGGATGGGGGGGGAGCAATGAGCAGTTCTTC. The chain carries TRBV5-6 and TRBJ2-1; 7 nucleotides align to TRBD2. Trimming cost V 7 bases and J 6 bases; bases outside gene matches: 10. This CDR3 region has 14 residues. CDR1 is SGHDT, CDR2 YYEEEE, per germline.

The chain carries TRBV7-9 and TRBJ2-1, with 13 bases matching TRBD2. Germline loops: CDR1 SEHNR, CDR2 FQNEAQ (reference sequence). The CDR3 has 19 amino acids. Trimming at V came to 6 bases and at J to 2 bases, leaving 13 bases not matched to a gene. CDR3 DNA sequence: TGTGCCAGCAGTTGGCCGGGACTAGCGGGGCCGGCCCCCTACAATGAGCAGTTCTTC. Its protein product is CASSWPGLAGPAPYNEQFF.

The CDR3 sequence: CASGPGLVADTQYF. Here the CDR3 DNA reads TGTGCTAGTGGTCCGGGACTAGTCGCAGATACGCAGTATTTT. The chain employs TRBV12-5 and TRBJ2-3, with 8 bases fitting TRBD2. The CDR3 spans 14 residues. V was clipped by 5 bases and J by 4 bases; unmatched bases: 5. The germline V gene has CDR1 LGHNT and CDR2 FRNRAP.

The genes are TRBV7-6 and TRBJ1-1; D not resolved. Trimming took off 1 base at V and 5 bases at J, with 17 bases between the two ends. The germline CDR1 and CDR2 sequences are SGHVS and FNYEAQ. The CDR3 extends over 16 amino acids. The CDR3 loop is CASSLGSRGVGTEAFF. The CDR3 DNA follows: TGTGCCAGCAGCTTAGGAAGCCGAGGAGTTGGAACTGAAGCTTTCTTT.

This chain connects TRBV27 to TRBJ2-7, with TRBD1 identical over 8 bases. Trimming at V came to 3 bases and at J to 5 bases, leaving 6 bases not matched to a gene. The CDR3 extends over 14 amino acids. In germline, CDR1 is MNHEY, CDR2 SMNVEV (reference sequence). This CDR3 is CASSFQGASDEQYF. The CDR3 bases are TGTGCCAGCAGTTTCCAGGGGGCAAGCGACGAGCAGTACTTC.

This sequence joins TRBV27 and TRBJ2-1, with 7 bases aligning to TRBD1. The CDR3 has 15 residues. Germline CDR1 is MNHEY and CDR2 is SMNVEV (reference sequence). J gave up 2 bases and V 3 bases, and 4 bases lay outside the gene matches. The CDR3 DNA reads TGTGCCAGCAGTTTGCAGGGGGTGGCCTACAATGAGCAGTTCTTC. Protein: CASSLQGVAYNEQFF.

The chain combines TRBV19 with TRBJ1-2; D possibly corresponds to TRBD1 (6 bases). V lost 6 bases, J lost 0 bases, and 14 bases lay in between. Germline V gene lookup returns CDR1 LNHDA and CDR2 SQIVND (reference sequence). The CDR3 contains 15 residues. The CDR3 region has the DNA TGTGCCAGTAGGGGACAAACGGGGACTAACTATGGCTACACCTTC. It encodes CASRGQTGTNYGYTF.

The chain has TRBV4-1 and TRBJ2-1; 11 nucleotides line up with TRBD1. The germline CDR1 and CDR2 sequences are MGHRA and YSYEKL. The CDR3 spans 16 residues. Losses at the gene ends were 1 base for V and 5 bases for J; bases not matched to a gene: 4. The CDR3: CASSQVGTGGNNEQFF. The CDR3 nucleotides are TGCGCCAGCAGCCAAGTCGGGACAGGGGGAAACAATGAGCAGTTCTTC.